This T cell receptor beta chain appears in the sequencing data of a study of T cell responses to AZD1222 COVID-19 vaccine. Comment on this clone: The antigen is undetermined.

Trimming took 2 bases from V and 4 from J, leaving 13 bases between them. The germline CDR1 and CDR2 sequences are GTSNPN and SVGIG (reference sequence). This CDR3 contains 14 residues. TCRdb keeps only in-frame clones here, not all; method: immunoSEQ multiplex PCR. The sample lists 68,000 or so clones; roughly 86% were seen once. Study conclusions and caveats: Clonal diversity was possibly underestimated, and white British individuals and females predominated among donors. Of spike-specific TCRs, nearly half reportedly target regions left unmutated in variants. There were vaccine-associated CD4 TCRs across spike, dominant at 160-218 and 743-854. Of the AZD1222 recipients, only six or seven were seropositive at baseline.

This TCR derives from an adult in good health. Sequences were derived from peripheral blood, sampled on day 0 of AZD1222 vaccination. The genes are TRBV30 and TRBJ2-3, with D tentatively TRBD2 (6 bases). The CDR3 sequence: CAWSRGNKADTQYF. The CDR3 DNA follows: TGTGCCTGGAGTCGGGGGAATAAGGCAGATACGCAGTATTTT.